The 4 T cell receptor beta chains listed next were all sequenced from one sample in a study of CD8+ T cells in alopecia areata (dated by TCRdb to the late 2010s). Libraries were prepared through the immunoSEQ multiplex PCR assay. For TCR sequencing, RNA was extracted from every sample and reverse transcribed into cDNA to serve as template. TCRdb obtained this table from immuneACCESS and retained in-frame rearrangements with V and J assigned. These tables miss some clones; where compared with another copy, unresolved V genes account for less than half of the shortfall, and the remainder is unexplained. The sample data list about 150,000 clones, and approximately 56% of these were observed just once. Jointly, the top ten make up around 34% of the sample. Sequences were obtained from CD8+ T cells sorted from blood. The source of these receptors is a human donor in good health.

The CDR3 nucleotides are TGTGCCAGCAGTGAGTTCAGGTCTGGTGAGCAGTTCTTC. This encodes CASSEFRSGEQFF. This chain joins TRBV25-1 and TRBJ2-1; no clear D. Trimming removed 3 bases at V and 9 bases at J, with 12 bases between. Germline V gene data show CDR1 as MGHDK and CDR2 as SYGVNS. The CDR3 has 13 amino acids.

This clone was seen ten or more times. This chain connects TRBV29-1 to TRBJ2-7, with 10 positions matching TRBD1. This CDR3 contains 14 residues. Trimming at V came to 5 bases and at J to 1 base, leaving 5 bases not matched to a gene. The V gene's germline CDR1 is SQVTM and CDR2 ANQGSEA. The CDR3 sequence is CSVLDRGQSYEQYF. In DNA form, the CDR3 reads TGCAGCGTTCTAGACAGGGGGCAATCCTACGAGCAGTACTTC.

This clone has more than one count but fewer than ten. The chain carries TRBV23-1 and TRBJ2-7; D gene uncertain. TRBV23-1 is given ORF status, its function remaining uncertain. The CDR3 loop spans 12 amino acids. Trimming took 8 bases from V and 0 from J, leaving 8 bases between them. The CDR3 DNA reads TGCGCCAGCCACCCCGGCTCCTACGAGCAGTACTTC. It translates to CASHPGSYEQYF.

This chain connects TRBV29-1 to TRBJ2-2; 13 positions agree with TRBD2. CDR1 is SQVTM and CDR2 is ANQGSEA in the germline V gene. The J segment lost 7 bases and the V segment lost 5 bases, leaving 7 bases of the junction unmatched. The CDR3 is 15 amino acids. CDR3 region: CSVNGLAGAGGELFF. CDR3 in DNA: TGCAGCGTTAATGGACTAGCGGGAGCGGGCGGGGAGCTGTTTTTT.